The clone carrying this T cell receptor beta chain was recorded at least ten times. As yet, its antigen is unknown. This sample was taken from a study of neurological immune-mediated disorders. General observations from the study: Patients with HTLV-1-associated myelopathy had the highest level of TCR clonal expansion, whereas patients with multiple sclerosis had the lowest level, falling beneath the level found in healthy controls.

A 10-nucleotide random UMI tagged transcripts in template-switch 5'RACE cDNA synthesis. From 15-18 subjects, over 190 million TCR-beta sequences were obtained in each sequencing run. Using its own MiXCR run on the 5' RACE reads, TCRdb lists one record per CDR3 protein. The data show tens of thousands of distinct CDR3 sequences, 2% to 2.5% seen once. The CDR3 has 17 residues. Per germline, CDR1 SGHRS and CDR2 YFSETQ. V lost 4 bases to trimming and J lost 4 bases; unmatched junction nucleotides: 9. Sequencing was carried out using PBMCs. V is TRBV5-1 and J is TRBJ2-6, with 9 nucleotides matching TRBD1. The receptor was isolated from a man in his fifties or sixties with multiple sclerosis. The CDR3 DNA reads TGCGCCAGCAGCCAGTCCCGGGACAGGGTCGGGGCCAACGTCCTGACTTTC. Translating it yields CASSQSRDRVGANVLTF.